This T cell receptor beta chain was found in a study of T cell repertoires in cytomegalovirus infection (dated by TCRdb to between 2018 and 2020). For the study in its entirety: Because public TCR beta signatures pointed to carriage of CMV infection together with the matching HLA type, the HLA type of each donor mattered for the analysis. What the study reported, not specific to this receptor: The ex vivo response was dominated by HLA-C-restricted CMV-specific TCR beta clonotypes, and the single most frequent clonotype in two of eight donors was supplied by these HLA-C-restricted clonotypes. In both this cohort and an independent roughly 400-donor cohort, the cumulative frequency of public TCR beta family members distinguished carriers of CMV infection plus the relevant HLA type.

V was cut back by 4 bases and J by 6 bases, leaving a gap of 19 bases between them. The CDR3 starts with the cysteine, ends with the phenylalanine, and has 16 residues. Only the CDR3 portion is preserved as DNA: 48 bases, with reading frame beginning at the first base. The CDR1 and CDR2 encoded by the germline V gene are MNHGY and SAAAGT. Regarding this clonotype: It lacks a known antigen. No base quality values were provided; no much bigger clone lies one nucleotide off.

TCRdb names Illumina HiSeq 1500 as the instrument used. TCRdb took the public reads, trimmed them with fastp at Q25, ran MiXCR for clone calling and kept in-frame beta chains. Here each entry gathers all rows of one CDR3 protein and keeps the most common genes and DNA. The sample includes about 100,000 distinct CDR3 sequences, with 15% to 20% observed a single time. The ten top clones hold 8% of the sample. The chain couples TRBV6-8 to TRBJ1-5; tentative D gene TRBD1, with 5 bases matching. Material: PBMCs. The source of this sequence is a human donor in good health (CMV status not recorded). Some clones in this sample may be carry-over from other donors' samples. The CDR3 corresponds to CASSFLHGGTAQPQHF. The DNA sequence is given as TGTGCCAGCAGTTTCCTGCATGGGGGGACGGCTCAGCCCCAGCATTTT.